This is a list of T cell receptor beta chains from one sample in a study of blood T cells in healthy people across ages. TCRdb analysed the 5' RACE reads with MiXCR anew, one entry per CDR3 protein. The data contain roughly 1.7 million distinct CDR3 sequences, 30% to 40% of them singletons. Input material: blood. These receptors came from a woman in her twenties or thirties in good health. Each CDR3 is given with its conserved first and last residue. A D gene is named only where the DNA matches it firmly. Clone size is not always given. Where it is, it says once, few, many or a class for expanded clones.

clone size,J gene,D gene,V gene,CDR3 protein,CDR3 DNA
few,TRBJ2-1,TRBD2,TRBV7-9,CASSLAAGAINEQFF,TGTGCCAGCAGCTTAGCAGCGGGAGCAATCAATGAGCAGTTCTTC
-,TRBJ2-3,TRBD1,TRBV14,CASSYRDRTQYF,TGTGCCAGCAGCTACCGGGACAGGACGCAGTATTTT
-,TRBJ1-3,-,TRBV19,CASNFVASALDTIYF,TGTGCCAGTAACTTTGTGGCCTCCGCATTGGACACCATATATTTT
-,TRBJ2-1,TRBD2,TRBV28,CASSFSRELEQFF,TGTGCCAGCAGTTTTTCGCGGGAGCTTGAGCAGTTCTTC
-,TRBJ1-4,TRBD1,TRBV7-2,CASSFGDRGLFNEKLFF,TGTGCCAGCAGCTTTGGGGACAGGGGGCTTTTCAATGAAAAACTGTTTTTT
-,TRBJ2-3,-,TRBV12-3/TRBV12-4,CASAGARLSTDTQYF,TGTGCCAGCGCGGGGGCCCGCCTTAGCACAGATACGCAGTATTTT
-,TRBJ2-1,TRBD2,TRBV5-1,CASSSRGDWDNEQFF,TGCGCCAGCAGCTCCCGGGGGGATTGGGACAATGAGCAGTTCTTC
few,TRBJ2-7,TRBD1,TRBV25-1,CASSGSDRGSYEQYF,TGTGCCAGCAGTGGTTCGGACAGGGGTTCCTACGAGCAGTACTTC
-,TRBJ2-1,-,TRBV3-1,CASSYDIHNEQCF,TGTGCCAGCAGCTACGACATCCACAACGAGCAGTGCTTC
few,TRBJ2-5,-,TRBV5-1,CASSSGEAGWETQYF,TGCGCCAGCAGCTCCGGCGAGGCTGGGTGGGAGACCCAGTACTTC
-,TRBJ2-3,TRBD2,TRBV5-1,CASSSSGGAVTDTQYF,TGCGCCAGCAGCTCGTCCGGGGGGGCGGTCACAGATACGCAGTATTTT
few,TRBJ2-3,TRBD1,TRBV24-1,CATSDSGQGTDTQYF,TGTGCCACCAGTGATTCCGGACAGGGCACAGATACGCAGTATTTT
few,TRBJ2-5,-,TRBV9,CASSVGMAGETQYF,TGTGCCAGCAGCGTAGGAATGGCAGGGGAGACCCAGTACTTC
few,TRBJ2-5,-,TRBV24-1,CATSDDERILQGGRQETQYF,TGTGCCACCAGTGATGATGAGCGAATCTTACAGGGAGGGAGGCAAGAGACCCAGTACTTC
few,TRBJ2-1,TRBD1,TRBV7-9,CASSFPGQGYEQFF,TGTGCCAGCAGCTTTCCAGGACAGGGGTATGAGCAGTTCTTC
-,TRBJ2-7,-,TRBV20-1,CSARIGHSYEQYF,TGCAGTGCTAGAATAGGACATTCCTACGAGCAGTACTTC
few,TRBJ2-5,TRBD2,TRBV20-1,CSARTSGPLKQYF,TGCAGTGCTAGGACTAGCGGGCCCCTAAAGCAGTACTTC
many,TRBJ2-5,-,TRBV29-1,CSVEDPGSGETQYF,TGCAGCGTTGAAGACCCAGGGAGCGGAGAGACCCAGTACTTC
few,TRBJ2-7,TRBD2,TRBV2,CAITAGGSYEQYF,TGTGCCATTACAGCGGGAGGGTCCTACGAGCAGTACTTC
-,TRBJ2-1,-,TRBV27,CASSFSGEREQFF,TGTGCCAGCAGTTTCTCGGGGGAAAGGGAGCAGTTCTTC
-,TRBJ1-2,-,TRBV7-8,CASSSGLETRGYTF,TGTGCCAGCAGCTCGGGACTAGAAACGCGGGGCTACACCTTC
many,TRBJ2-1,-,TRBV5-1,CASSFGQGNYNEQFF,TGCGCCAGCAGCTTCGGGCAGGGGAACTACAATGAGCAGTTCTTC
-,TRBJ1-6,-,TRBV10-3,CAISDWEGGSYNSPLHF,TGTGCCATCAGTGATTGGGAAGGAGGGTCCTATAATTCACCCCTCCACTTT
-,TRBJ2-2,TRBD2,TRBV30,CAWTTVVRGLVNTGELFF,TGTGCCTGGACAACCGTTGTCAGAGGACTAGTTAACACCGGGGAGCTGTTTTTT
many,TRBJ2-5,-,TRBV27,CASSPDSEETQYF,TGTGCCAGCAGTCCGGACAGCGAAGAGACCCAGTACTTC
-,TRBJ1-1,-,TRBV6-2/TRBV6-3,CASSYTGAALSTEAFF,TGTGCCAGCAGTTACACGGGGGCTGCGCTTTCCACTGAAGCTTTCTTT
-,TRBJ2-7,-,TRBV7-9,CASSFGEDGLTRYEQYF,TGTGCCAGCAGCTTTGGGGAAGACGGTCTTACGCGGTACGAGCAGTACTTC
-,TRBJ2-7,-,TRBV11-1,CASSLGRGRTKAYEQYF,TGTGCCAGCAGTTTGGGCAGGGGGAGGACAAAGGCCTACGAGCAGTACTTC
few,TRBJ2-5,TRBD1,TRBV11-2,CASSLTRGLGETQYF,TGTGCCAGCAGCTTAACCAGGGGGCTGGGGGAGACCCAGTACTTC
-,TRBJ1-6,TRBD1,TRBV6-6,CASTRTGSSYNSPLHF,TGTGCCAGCACCCGGACAGGGAGCTCCTATAATTCACCCCTCCACTTT
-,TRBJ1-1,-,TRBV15,CATSPRGMNTEAFF,TGTGCCACCAGCCCCCGGGGGATGAACACTGAAGCTTTCTTT
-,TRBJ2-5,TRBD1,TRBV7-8,CASSSLGGQVKETQYF,TGTGCCAGCAGCTCCCTCGGGGGACAGGTGAAAGAGACCCAGTACTTC
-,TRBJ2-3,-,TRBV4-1,CASSQGALRERTDTQYF,TGCGCCAGCAGCCAGGGGGCCTTACGGGAGAGGACAGATACGCAGTATTTT
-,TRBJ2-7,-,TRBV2,CASSGEITYEQYF,TGTGCCAGCAGTGGCGAGATAACCTACGAGCAGTACTTC
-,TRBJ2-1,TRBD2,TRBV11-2,CASSLSTSAHNEQFF,TGTGCCAGCAGCCTTTCGACTAGCGCCCACAATGAGCAGTTCTTC
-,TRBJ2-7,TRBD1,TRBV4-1,CASSLPPGQVSYEQYF,TGCGCCAGCAGCCTGCCCCCGGGACAGGTATCCTACGAGCAGTACTTC
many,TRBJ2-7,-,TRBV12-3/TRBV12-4,CASTAGPYEQYF,TGTGCCAGCACCGCAGGGCCCTACGAGCAGTACTTC
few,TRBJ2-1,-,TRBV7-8,CASSLPASGTGYNGQFF,TGTGCCAGCAGCCTTCCAGCCTCCGGGACCGGATACAATGGGCAGTTCTTC
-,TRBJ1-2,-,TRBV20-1,CSARVPSLYGYTF,TGCAGTGCTAGAGTACCGTCACTCTATGGCTACACCTTC
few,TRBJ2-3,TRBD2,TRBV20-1,CSALSGVSTDTQYF,TGCAGTGCCCTTAGCGGGGTTAGCACAGATACGCAGTATTTT
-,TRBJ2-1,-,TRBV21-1,CASSKVPSGTHNEQFF,TGTGCCAGCAGCAAAGTTCCTAGCGGGACCCACAATGAGCAGTTCTTC